This TCR beta chain was recorded in a study of cytomegalovirus exposure and HLA in healthy donors. General study results and limits: As was reported, the classifier diagnosed cytomegalovirus status with high specificity and sensitivity. Within the 120 or so validation repertoires, first-cohort TCR clusters tended to co-occur, according to a later analysis.

This CDR3 is 16 amino acids long. Germline assignment: CDR1 MNHEY and CDR2 SMNVEV (reference sequence). The germline V and J ends were trimmed by 1 base and 4 bases, with 14 bases remaining between them. Some clones are missing from TCRdb's copy, which holds only in-frame ones; the method was immunoSEQ multiplex PCR. Of hundreds of thousands of clones listed, approximately 90% are singletons. A remark on this clone: Its matching antigen is unknown.

The chain is built from TRBV27 and TRBJ2-1, with no clear D. The receptor comes from a woman under 30 in good health and CMV-seronegative. The sequencing sample was made of PBMCs. The DNA for the CDR3 is TGTGCCAGCAGTTTATTCTCTGGGCTCCAATACAATGAGCAGTTCTTC. Protein product: CASSLFSGLQYNEQFF.